This TCR beta chain was sequenced in a study of T cell changes during pregnancy in multiple sclerosis (dated by TCRdb to the late 2010s). Broadly, across the study: Changes in the T cell repertoire over the course of pregnancy were examined in this study in women with multiple sclerosis.

The CDR3 runs 18 amino acids, cysteine and phenylalanine included. Kept here is only the CDR3 DNA, which spans 54 bases and is read in frame from base 1. CDR1 and CDR2 are read off the germline V gene as SGHDT and YYEEEE. Here V drops 4 bases and J drops 5 bases, and the junction holds 8 bases not matched to any gene. To prepare the library, the immunoSEQ multiplex PCR assay was applied. TCRdb stores this immuneACCESS table with in-frame sequences only. Part of the clones is absent; in the studies checked, under half of the shortfall reflects unresolved V genes, and no reason is known for the rest. In all, the sample holds about 33,000 clones, and around 93% of those were seen once. Of the sample, around 2.8% falls within the top ten clones. A note on this clone: There is no known antigen for this receptor. There are no base qualities to consult, and no much larger clone falls within one base.

The chain employs TRBV5-6 and TRBJ2-2; TRBD2 matches 16 bases in the middle. The source of this sequence is a female donor in good health, enrolled as a control in a pregnancy study. Sequenced material: CD4+ T cells from peripheral blood mononuclear cells, taken in the third trimester of pregnancy. The CDR3 region reads CASSTPGLAGGPTGELFF. The nucleotide sequence is given as TGTGCCAGCAGCACCCCGGGACTAGCGGGGGGGCCGACCGGGGAGCTGTTTTTT.